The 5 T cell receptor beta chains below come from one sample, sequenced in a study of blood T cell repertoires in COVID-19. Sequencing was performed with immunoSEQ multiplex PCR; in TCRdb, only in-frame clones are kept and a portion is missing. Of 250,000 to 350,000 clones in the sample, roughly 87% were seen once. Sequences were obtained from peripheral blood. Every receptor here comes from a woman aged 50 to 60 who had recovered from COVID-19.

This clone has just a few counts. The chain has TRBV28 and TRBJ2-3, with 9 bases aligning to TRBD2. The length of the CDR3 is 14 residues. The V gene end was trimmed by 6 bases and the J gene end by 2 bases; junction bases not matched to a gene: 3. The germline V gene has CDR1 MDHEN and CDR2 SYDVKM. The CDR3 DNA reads TGTGCCAGCAGGCCTAGCGGGGTCACAGATACGCAGTATTTT. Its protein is CASRPSGVTDTQYF.

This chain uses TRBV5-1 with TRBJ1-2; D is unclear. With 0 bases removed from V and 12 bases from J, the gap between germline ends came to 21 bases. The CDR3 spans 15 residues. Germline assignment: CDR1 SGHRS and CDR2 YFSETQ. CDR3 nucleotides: TGCGCCAGCAGCTTGGCCAGCTTCCCGGGTTCCGTCGACACCTTC. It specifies CASSLASFPGSVDTF. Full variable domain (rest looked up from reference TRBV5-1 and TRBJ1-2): KAGVTQTPRYLIKTRGQQVTLSCSPISGHRSVSWYQQTPGQGLQFLFEYFSETQRNKGNFPGRFSGRQFSNSRSEMNVSTLELGDSALYLCASSLASFPGSVDTFGSGTRLTVV.

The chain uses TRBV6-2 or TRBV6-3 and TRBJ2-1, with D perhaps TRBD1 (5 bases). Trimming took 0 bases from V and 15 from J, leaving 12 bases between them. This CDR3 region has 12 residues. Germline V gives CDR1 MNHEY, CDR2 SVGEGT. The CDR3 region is CASSYSMLGRFF. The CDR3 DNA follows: TGTGCCAGCAGTTACTCGATGTTGGGGCGGTTCTTC.

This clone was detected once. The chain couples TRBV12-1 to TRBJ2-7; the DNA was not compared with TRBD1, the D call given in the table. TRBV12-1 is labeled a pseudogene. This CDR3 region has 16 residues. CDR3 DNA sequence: TGTGCCAGCAGTTTCAACAGGGGGCTTAGGTCCTACGAGCAGTACTTC. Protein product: CASSFNRGLRSYEQYF.

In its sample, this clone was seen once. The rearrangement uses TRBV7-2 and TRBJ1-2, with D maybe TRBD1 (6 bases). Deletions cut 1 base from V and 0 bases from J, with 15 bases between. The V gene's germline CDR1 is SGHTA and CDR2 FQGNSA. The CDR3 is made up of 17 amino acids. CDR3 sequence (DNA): TGTGCCAGCAGCTTAGTGTTGGGACACGGGTCTAACTATGGCTACACCTTC. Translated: CASSLVLGHGSNYGYTF.